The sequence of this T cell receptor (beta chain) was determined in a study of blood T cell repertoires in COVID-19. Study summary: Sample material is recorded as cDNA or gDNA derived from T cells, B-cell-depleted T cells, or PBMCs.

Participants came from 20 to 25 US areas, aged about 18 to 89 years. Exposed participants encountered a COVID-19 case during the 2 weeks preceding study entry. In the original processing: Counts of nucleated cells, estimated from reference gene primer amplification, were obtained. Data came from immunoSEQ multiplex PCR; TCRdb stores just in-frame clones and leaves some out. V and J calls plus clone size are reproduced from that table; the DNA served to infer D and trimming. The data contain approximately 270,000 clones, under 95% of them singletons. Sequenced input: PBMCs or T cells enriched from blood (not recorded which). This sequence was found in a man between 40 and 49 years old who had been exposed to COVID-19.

CDR3 in amino acids: CASSRDRNTEAFF. The CDR3 DNA reads TGTGCCAGCAGCCGGGACAGGAACACTGAAGCTTTCTTT. V and J are TRBV5-6 and TRBJ1-1; 7 bases are shared with TRBD1. CDR1 is SGHDT, CDR2 YYEEEE, per germline. V gave up 4 bases and J gave up 1 base; unmatched junction bases: 1. The CDR3 is made up of 13 amino acids.